This TCR beta chain stems from a study of T-cell reconstitution after alpha-beta-depleted transplantation in children. Whole-study results and caveats: TCRbeta diversity was high at day 60 in some patients (a result of surviving recipient T cells and thymic progenitors). Two months or so post-transplant, alpha-beta T cells reportedly derived from several hundred expanded graft clones. T-cell numbers and diversity one year post-transplant derived largely from freshly generated T cells.

With respect to this clonotype: Its antigen remains unknown.

TCRbeta library construction was performed incorporating unique molecular identifiers. TCRdb independently ran MiXCR on the PCR reads; one entry per CDR3 protein. This table has about 830,000 distinct CDR3 sequences, under 20% appearing once. Germline values: CDR1 SGHNT, CDR2 YENEEA. Trimming shortened V by 0 bases and J by 1 base, and 9 bases separated the two germline ends. The CDR3 loop spans 15 amino acids. The receptor was isolated from a male patient younger than 18 who had a stem cell transplant for acute lymphoblastic leukemia, so the T cells may come from the graft donor. This sequence joins TRBV11-3 and TRBJ2-5; D possibly corresponds to TRBD2 (6 bases). The specimen was PBMCs, mostly from graft donor cells, collected 360 days after TCRalphabeta/CD19-depleted stem cell transplant. The DNA of the CDR3 is TGTGCCAGCAGCTTAGAGGGGGGACTCCAAGAGACCCAGTACTTC. This gives the protein CASSLEGGLQETQYF.